Below, 30 T cell receptor beta chains from the same sample are listed, as sequenced in a study of STAT3 mutations in large granular lymphocyte leukemia. Broader study findings: In T-cell large granular lymphocyte leukemia, about half of patients showed multiple immunodominant subclonotypes.

The assay was immunoSEQ multiplex PCR, and TCRdb's table has in-frame clones only and misses some. The data contain 6,000 or so clones, nearly 35% of them seen just once; the ten biggest clones take up about 18%. No antigen is known for these receptors. Sequenced material: peripheral blood mononuclear cells. The receptors originated from a woman aged 40 to 50 with T-cell large granular lymphocyte leukemia. Some clones in this sample may be carry-over from other donors' samples.

This sequence joins TRBV5-1 and TRBJ2-7; 7 nucleotides agree with TRBD1. The CDR3 runs 19 residues. After removal of 0 bases from V and 0 bases from J, the junction contained 15 bases not matched to a gene. CDR1 is SGHRS, CDR2 YFSETQ, per germline. The CDR3 nucleotides are TGCGCCAGCAGCTTGGGTAAAGGCATCCGGGACAGACTCTCCTACGAGCAGTACTTC. This encodes CASSLGKGIRDRLSYEQYF.

The J gene is TRBJ1-5, the V gene TRBV6-1; TRBD1 might be the D (5 bases). The CDR3 runs 14 residues. Germline V lookup: CDR1 MNHNS, CDR2 SASEGT. Trimming cost V 3 bases and J 8 bases, with 14 bases left between them. CDR3 loop: CASSEGQAAKPQHF. The CDR3 DNA sequence: TGTGCCAGCAGTGAGGGGCAGGCGGCAAAGCCCCAGCATTTT.

This rearrangement joins TRBV25-1 to TRBJ1-2; no clear D gene. CDR1 is MGHDK, CDR2 SYGVNS, per germline. The CDR3 length is 15 residues. The V gene lost 2 bases and the J gene lost 0 bases, with 10 bases spanning the gap. The CDR3: CASSEVGMPNYGYTF. DNA for the CDR3: TGTGCCAGCAGTGAAGTGGGGATGCCTAACTATGGCTACACCTTC.

This clone was seen a handful of times. The chain has TRBV30 and TRBJ2-7, with TRBD2 as a possible D gene (5 bases). This CDR3 region has 12 residues. Trimming took off 6 bases at V and 0 bases at J, with 9 bases between the two ends. Looked up from germline, CDR1 is GTSNPN and CDR2 is SVGIG (reference sequence). CDR3 nucleotides: TGTGCCTGCCGAGACTACTCCTACGAGCAGTACTTC. Encoded protein: CACRDYSYEQYF.

V and J are TRBV7-6 and TRBJ2-3, with 7 nucleotides matching TRBD2. Germline-derived CDR1 and CDR2 are SGHVS and FNYEAQ. The CDR3 loop spans 17 amino acids. The J segment lost 6 bases and the V segment lost 1 base, leaving 13 bases of the junction unmatched. CDR3 DNA: TGTGCCAGCAGCTTAGAGGTTGGGGGGGACGGGTCGGATACGCAGTATTTT. Amino acids: CASSLEVGGDGSDTQYF.

The gene calls are TRBV6-1 and TRBJ1-1; D gene ambiguous. The CDR3 sequence is 12 residues long. The germline V gene encodes CDR1 MNHNS and CDR2 SASEGT. Trimming stripped 8 bases from V and 3 bases from J, with 10 bases between. DNA for the CDR3: TGTGCCAGCCGATTTGGAGACACTGAAGCTTTCTTT. Protein product: CASRFGDTEAFF.

The chain joins TRBV5-6 to TRBJ2-7; the D gene is possibly TRBD1 (6 bases). The germline V and J ends were trimmed by 1 base and 5 bases, with 10 bases remaining between them. In germline, CDR1 is SGHDT, CDR2 YYEEEE. This CDR3 is 13 amino acids long. Here the CDR3 reads CASSLWQGNEQYF. The DNA of the CDR3 is TGTGCCAGCAGCTTGTGGCAGGGGAACGAGCAGTACTTC.

The table lists this clone with a few counts. The chain has TRBV30 and TRBJ1-5; D possibly corresponds to TRBD1 (5 bases). Germline values: CDR1 GTSNPN, CDR2 SVGIG (reference sequence). The CDR3 length is 15 residues. Trimming removed 3 bases at V and 10 bases at J, with 22 bases between. This chain's CDR3 is CAWSPTGRRLYPQHF. In nucleotides, the CDR3 is TGTGCCTGGAGCCCAACGGGACGGCGGCTTTACCCCCAGCATTTT.

This clone was observed a handful of times. V is TRBV30 and J is TRBJ1-1; TRBD1 is a possible D gene (5 bases). Per germline, CDR1 GTSNPN and CDR2 SVGIG (reference sequence). The CDR3 has 12 amino acids. Trimming pared 0 bases from V and 6 bases from J, leaving 8 bases between. Written as DNA, the CDR3 is TGTGCCTGGAGTGTCTGGGGCGCTGAAGCTTTCTTT. It yields the protein CAWSVWGAEAFF.

This clone turned up a few times. The rearrangement joins TRBV5-1 to TRBJ1-3; D unresolved. Between the trimmed V and J ends, which lost 4 bases and 0 bases, there was a span of 11 bases. The CDR3 contains 15 residues. CDR1 and CDR2 (germline): SGHRS, YFSETQ. CDR3 amino acids: CASSPGPSSGNTIYF. CDR3 sequence (DNA): TGCGCCAGCAGCCCTGGCCCCTCCTCTGGAAACACCATATATTTT.

This clone has a handful of counts. The chain employs TRBV5-1 and TRBJ2-1; 15 bases are shared with TRBD2. The CDR3 has 18 residues. From germline, CDR1 is SGHRS and CDR2 YFSETQ. Unmatched junction bases numbered 6, after V lost 2 bases and J lost 3 bases. The CDR3 DNA is TGCGCCAGCAGCTTCCGGGGGACTAGCGGGAGGATCTACAATGAGCAGTTCTTC. Translation gives CASSFRGTSGRIYNEQFF.

This clone was seen a few times. This sequence joins TRBV5-6 and TRBJ1-2, with a weak D call TRBD1 (6 bases). The CDR3 length is 14 residues. CDR1 is SGHDT and CDR2 is YYEEEE in the germline V gene. V lost 3 bases to trimming and J lost 4 bases, with 13 bases between them. The CDR3 here is CASSSGTTSYGYTF. The CDR3 DNA reads TGTGCCAGCAGCTCCGGGACAACCTCCTATGGCTACACCTTC.

V gene TRBV29-1 combines with J gene TRBJ2-4; 10 bases fit TRBD1. Trimming took 7 bases from V and 9 from J; bases not matched to a gene: 3. The germline gives CDR1 SQVTM, CDR2 ANQGSEA. This CDR3 is 11 amino acids long. The CDR3 sequence is CSAGQGGIQYF. As DNA, the CDR3 is TGCAGCGCCGGACAGGGGGGCATTCAGTACTTC. Supplemented by reference TRBV29-1 and TRBJ2-4, the full variable domain reads SAVISQKPSRDICQRGTSLTIQCQVDSQVTMMFWYRQQPGQSLTLIATANQGSEATYESGFVIDKFPISRPNLTFSTLTVSNMSPEDSSIYLCSAGQGGIQYFGAGTRLSVL.

This clone was counted only a few times. This chain links TRBV9 with TRBJ2-7; 12 bases are a match to TRBD2. CDR3 size: 15 residues. V lost 1 base to trimming and J lost 3 bases; unmatched junction nucleotides: 2. Germline V CDR1 and CDR2: SGDLS, YYNGEE. Here the CDR3 DNA reads TGTGCCAGCAGCGTATCTAGCGGGAGGGGCTACGAGCAGTACTTC. Protein product: CASSVSSGRGYEQYF.

The chain recombines TRBV30 with TRBJ1-6, with D tentatively TRBD1 (6 bases). This CDR3 comprises 13 residues. From germline, CDR1 is GTSNPN and CDR2 SVGIG (reference sequence). V was shortened by 2 bases and J by 6 bases, with 8 bases between the two germline ends. CDR3 sequence: CAWSPDSNSPLHF. In DNA, the CDR3 is TGTGCCTGGAGTCCGGACAGTAATTCACCCCTCCACTTT.

The rearrangement uses TRBV7-9 and TRBJ1-5, with D possibly being TRBD1 (5 bases). V was trimmed by 4 bases and J by 4 bases, leaving 14 bases between them. Germline lookup yields CDR1 SEHNR and CDR2 FQNEAQ (reference sequence). The CDR3 consists of 15 residues. The CDR3 loop reads CASSSMTENNQPQHF. CDR3 coding DNA: TGTGCCAGCAGCTCGATGACAGAAAATAATCAGCCCCAGCATTTT.

In its sample, this clone was seen a few times. The gene calls are TRBV5-6 and TRBJ1-2; D call uncertain. The CDR3 contains 13 residues. Trimming removed 0 bases from V and 3 bases from J, with 6 bases in between. CDR1 is SGHDT, CDR2 YYEEEE, per germline. CDR3 coding DNA: TGTGCCAGCAGCTTGGCGGGAGACTATGGCTACACCTTC. This translates into CASSLAGDYGYTF. The full variable domain, completed using reference TRBV5-6 and TRBJ1-2, is DAGVTQSPTHLIKTRGQQVTLRCSPKSGHDTVSWYQQALGQGPQFIFQYYEEEERQRGNFPDRFSGHQFPNYSSELNVNALLLGDSALYLCASSLAGDYGYTFGSGTRLTVV.

This clone was seen more than once but under ten times. The CDR3 coding sequence is TGTGCCAGTGCCCGACTAGCGGGTCGCAATGAGCAGTTCTTC. This translates into CASARLAGRNEQFF. The rearrangement uses TRBV19 and TRBJ2-1, with 10 bases aligning to TRBD2. The CDR3 contains 14 residues. The germline gives CDR1 LNHDA, CDR2 SQIVND (reference sequence). J lost 6 bases, V lost 8 bases, and 7 bases had no gene match.

This clone came up a few times. The V and J genes are TRBV29-1 and TRBJ2-1, with TRBD2 matching 7 bases. The CDR3 has 16 amino acids. Germline CDR1 reads SQVTM; CDR2 reads ANQGSEA. Trimming at V came to 3 bases and at J to 4 bases, leaving 12 bases not matched to a gene. The CDR3 is CSVETLAGAGYNEQFF. The DNA of the CDR3 is TGCAGCGTTGAGACCCTGGCGGGAGCTGGGTACAATGAGCAGTTCTTC.

This chain links TRBV19 with TRBJ1-5; D gene ambiguous. CDR1 is LNHDA, CDR2 SQIVND, per germline (reference sequence). Trimming pared 5 bases from V and 7 bases from J, leaving 12 bases between. The CDR3 is made up of 13 amino acids. This chain's CDR3 is CASSVLGGQPQHF. DNA of the CDR3: TGTGCCAGTAGTGTCCTTGGCGGGCAGCCCCAGCATTTT.

A few counts support this clone. The rearrangement links TRBV28 to TRBJ1-5; D possibly corresponds to TRBD1 (5 bases). This CDR3 contains 14 residues. The V gene lost 2 bases and the J gene lost 4 bases, with 9 bases spanning the gap. Germline-derived CDR1 and CDR2 are MDHEN and SYDVKM. The CDR3 sequence is CASSLGGTNQPQHF. The CDR3 DNA follows: TGTGCCAGCAGTTTAGGGGGGACGAATCAGCCCCAGCATTTT.

The genes are TRBV14 and TRBJ1-2; D possibly corresponds to TRBD1 (6 bases). The CDR3 spans 13 residues. Germline loops: CDR1 SGHDN, CDR2 FVKESK. V lost 5 bases, J lost 8 bases, and 15 bases lay in between. The CDR3 is CASSLGQWMGYTF. The CDR3 region has the DNA TGTGCCAGCAGCTTAGGACAGTGGATGGGCTACACCTTC.

In its sample, this clone was seen a few times. The rearrangement uses TRBV28 and TRBJ1-2; D remains ambiguous. V gave up 3 bases and J gave up 6 bases, with 14 bases separating them. Per germline, CDR1 MDHEN and CDR2 SYDVKM. The length of the CDR3 is 14 residues. In nucleotides, the CDR3 is TGTGCCAGCAGTTTGCCTACGTCGGTTGATGGCTACACCTTC. The encoded protein is CASSLPTSVDGYTF.

This chain joins TRBV7-8 and TRBJ1-1; D remains ambiguous. The V end lost 6 bases, the J end lost 6 bases, and 14 bases lay between the germline ends. In germline, CDR1 is SGHVS, CDR2 FQNEAQ. The CDR3 extends over 13 amino acids. This chain's CDR3 is CASSLWLAAEAFF. CDR3 in DNA: TGTGCCAGCAGTCTGTGGTTGGCAGCTGAAGCTTTCTTT.

This chain links TRBV18 with TRBJ1-3, with D unclear. The V gene lost 4 bases and the J gene lost 0 bases, with 13 bases spanning the gap. The germline gives CDR1 KGHSH, CDR2 LQKENI. CDR3 length: 16 residues. The CDR3 reads CASSQTLATSGNTIYF. For the CDR3, the DNA is TGTGCCAGCTCACAGACACTCGCAACCTCTGGAAACACCATATATTTT.

The chain recombines TRBV7-8 with TRBJ2-6; D gene uncertain. Germline V gives CDR1 SGHVS, CDR2 FQNEAQ. The CDR3 spans 14 residues. Trimming cost V 1 base and J 2 bases, with 3 bases left between them. This CDR3 reads CASSLGAGANVLTF. The CDR3 DNA is TGTGCCAGCAGCTTAGGGGCTGGGGCCAACGTCCTGACTTTC.

The CDR3 spells CASSPQGQNYEQYF. In nucleotides, the CDR3 is TGTGCCAGCTCACCACAGGGACAAAACTACGAGCAGTACTTC. This rearrangement joins TRBV18 to TRBJ2-7; tentatively, D is TRBD1 (6 bases). Germline CDR1 and CDR2: KGHSH and LQKENI. This CDR3 spans 14 amino acids. V lost 1 base and J 3 bases, leaving 10 bases between the germline ends.

This clone has more than one count but fewer than ten. The chain joins TRBV5-6 to TRBJ2-5; TRBD1 matches at 12 bases. CDR3 length: 17 amino acids. Germline CDR1 is SGHDT and CDR2 is YYEEEE. The V segment lost 0 bases and the J segment 5 bases; nucleotides outside the gene matches: 8. The CDR3 bases are TGTGCCAGCAGCTTGGCGGGGACAGGGGGCCAGGAGGAGACCCAGTACTTC. Its protein is CASSLAGTGGQEETQYF.

There are a few counts of this clone. DNA for the CDR3: TGTGCCAGCAGCTTAGTTGCGGCGTATCAGCCCCAGCATTTT. Translating gives CASSLVAAYQPQHF. This chain links TRBV7-2 with TRBJ1-5, with no clear D. Trimming cost V 1 base and J 5 bases, with 9 bases left between them. Germline V gene lookup returns CDR1 SGHTA and CDR2 FQGNSA. The CDR3 runs to 14 residues.

This sequence joins TRBV29-1 and TRBJ2-3, with 7 positions matching TRBD1. Unmatched junction bases numbered 3, after V lost 5 bases and J lost 1 base. The CDR3 sequence is 13 residues long. The germline V gene encodes CDR1 SQVTM and CDR2 ANQGSEA. CDR3: CSVWDSRTDTQYF. In nucleotides, the CDR3 is TGCAGCGTTTGGGACAGCCGCACAGATACGCAGTATTTT.